This passage covers 21 T cell receptor beta chains from one sample sequenced in a study of T-cell memory formation after mild COVID-19. TCRdb re-analysed the 5' RACE reads in MiXCR, keeping a single row per CDR3 protein. The sample has about 210,000 distinct CDR3 sequences; approximately 10% are singletons. Sequencing input: PBMCs or a T cell subset sorted from them (not recorded which). The receptors here all came from a man between 18 and 29 years old who had mild COVID-19 (a few samples of this study predate the infection). Cell type and time point are not known.

The V call is TRBV3-1, the J call TRBJ2-3; D is unclear. The V end was cut by 1 base, the J end by 4 bases, with 6 bases between. The length of the CDR3 is 13 residues. Germline values: CDR1 LGHDT, CDR2 YNNKEL (reference sequence). CDR3 loop: CASSQASADTQYF. The CDR3 nucleotides are TGTGCCAGCAGCCAAGCCAGCGCAGATACGCAGTATTTT.

This clonotype has at least ten counts. The chain employs TRBV7-2 and TRBJ1-3; 10 bases are shared with TRBD1. Germline trimming cut 2 bases from V and 6 bases from J; bases unmatched to any gene: 10. The CDR3 loop spans 17 amino acids. In germline, CDR1 is SGHTA, CDR2 FQGNSA. CDR3 region: CASSLRSWDRGENTIYF. CDR3 nucleotides: TGTGCCAGCAGCTTACGTTCGTGGGACAGGGGTGAAAACACCATATATTTT. The variable domain in full, completed from reference TRBV7-2 and TRBJ1-3, reads GAGVSQSPSNKVTEKGKDVELRCDPISGHTALYWYRQSLGQGLEFLIYFQGNSAPDKSGLPSDRFSAERTGGSVSTLTIQRTQQEDSAVYLCASSLRSWDRGENTIYFGEGSWLTVV.

This clonotype was seen a few times. The chain is built from TRBV19 and TRBJ1-5, with TRBD1 as a possible D gene (5 bases). The CDR3 has 16 residues. The V gene's germline CDR1 is LNHDA and CDR2 SQIVND (reference sequence). V dropped 6 bases and J dropped 2 bases, with 17 bases sitting between them. CDR3 protein: CASSALAGRGNQPQHF. The CDR3 bases are TGTGCCAGTAGCGCCCTTGCGGGGCGTGGCAATCAGCCCCAGCATTTT.

This clonotype has just a few counts. The rearrangement links TRBV9 to TRBJ2-2; D not resolved. The germline gives CDR1 SGDLS, CDR2 YYNGEE. V dropped 0 bases and J dropped 7 bases, with 10 bases sitting between them. CDR3 size: 14 residues. Here the CDR3 DNA reads TGTGCCAGCAGCGTAGACTTTCGTCTCGGGGAGCTGTTTTTT. Amino acid sequence: CASSVDFRLGELFF.

CDR3 sequence: CASSFTFDNLAVQETQYF. CDR3 in DNA: TGTGCCAGCAGTTTCACCTTCGATAACTTAGCAGTTCAAGAGACCCAGTACTTC. The V gene is TRBV6-2 or TRBV6-3, the J gene TRBJ2-5; D unresolved. Trimming removed 4 bases from V and 2 bases from J, with 23 bases in between. The CDR3 spans 18 residues. Germline V gives CDR1 MNHEY, CDR2 SVGEGT.

This clonotype occurred a few times. The chain employs TRBV20-1 and TRBJ2-1; 9 nucleotides agree with TRBD1. Trimming took 2 bases from V and 9 from J; bases not matched to a gene: 11. Per germline, CDR1 DFQATT and CDR2 SNEGSKA (reference sequence). The CDR3 loop spans 15 amino acids. The CDR3 DNA is TGCAGTGCTAGACCTCCCGGGACAGGGTTTAGTGAGCAGTTCTTC. Protein product: CSARPPGTGFSEQFF.

The chain carries TRBV6-2 or TRBV6-3 and TRBJ2-1; TRBD1 agrees at 7 bases. V dropped 7 bases and J dropped 8; count of bases not matched to a gene: 8. CDR1 is MNHEY, CDR2 SVGEGT, per germline. The CDR3 has 13 residues. The CDR3 nucleotides read TGTGCCAGCAAATGGACAGGAGGACATGAGCAGTTCTTC. Its translation is CASKWTGGHEQFF.

This clonotype showed up just a few times. The chain uses TRBV18 and TRBJ2-7; D possibly corresponds to TRBD2 (6 bases). The V and J ends lost 3 bases and 0 bases respectively, with 15 bases between them. Germline V gene data show CDR1 as KGHSH and CDR2 as LQKENI. The CDR3 is made up of 16 amino acids. CDR3 DNA: TGTGCCAGCTCACCGGGTTACGGGGGAAGCTCCTACGAGCAGTACTTC. This translates into CASSPGYGGSSYEQYF.

The chain uses TRBV7-3 and TRBJ2-2; D might be TRBD1 (5 bases). This CDR3 spans 14 amino acids. CDR1 is SGHTA and CDR2 is FQGTGA in the germline V gene. V lost 2 bases, J lost 6 bases, and 10 bases lay in between. The CDR3 spells CASSLFWGSGELFF. CDR3 bases: TGTGCCAGCAGCTTATTCTGGGGCTCCGGGGAGCTGTTTTTT.

The chain is built from TRBV12-3 or TRBV12-4 and TRBJ1-2, with 8 bases matching TRBD1. The CDR3 totals 14 residues. J gave up 8 bases and V 6 bases, and 11 bases lay outside the gene matches. CDR3: CASSRQGLGRGYTF. The CDR3 DNA reads as TGTGCCAGCAGCCGACAGGGGCTTGGGAGAGGCTACACCTTC.

This clonotype was picked up a small number of times. V usage is TRBV12-3 or TRBV12-4 and J usage is TRBJ2-7; no firm D call. The CDR3 contains 14 residues. V was cut by 3 bases and J by 4 bases, with 13 bases left in between. The CDR3 sequence: CASSLQPLVYEQYF. DNA for the CDR3: TGTGCCAGCAGTTTGCAGCCCCTTGTATACGAGCAGTACTTC.

The CDR3 DNA follows: TGTGCCAGCAGTTTGCAGGGGGCGGGATGGGATACGCAGTATTTT. This gives the protein CASSLQGAGWDTQYF. The V and J genes are TRBV28 and TRBJ2-3, with 8 bases lining up with TRBD1. Germline V gene sequence: CDR1 MDHEN, CDR2 SYDVKM. The CDR3 totals 15 residues. Trimming cost V 3 bases and J 6 bases; bases outside gene matches: 8.

This clonotype was observed a handful of times. The rearrangement links TRBV7-2 to TRBJ2-7; 9 positions agree with TRBD2. Germline-derived CDR1 and CDR2 are SGHTA and FQGNSA. The CDR3 is made up of 15 amino acids. The junction had 3 bases not matched to a gene; V was cut back by 1 base and J by 2 bases. CDR3 coding DNA: TGTGCCAGCAGCTTAGTTCCTAGCGGGGCCTACGAGCAGTACTTC. Residues: CASSLVPSGAYEQYF.

The chain joins TRBV4-1 to TRBJ2-6; possibly TRBD1 or TRBD2 for D (5 bases each). Looked up from germline, CDR1 is MGHRA and CDR2 is YSYEKL. This CDR3 is 15 amino acids long. V was clipped by 1 base and J by 9 bases, with 13 bases between them. For the CDR3, the DNA is TGCGCCAGCAGCCAAGGGGACCGGGGTGGCAACGTCCTGACTTTC. It yields the protein CASSQGDRGGNVLTF.

This clonotype was detected ten times or more. The chain carries TRBV12-3 or TRBV12-4 and TRBJ2-2, with D hard to call. The CDR3 runs 14 residues. Trimming took 3 bases from V and 3 from J, leaving 8 bases between them. This CDR3 reads CASSFPLYTGELFF. CDR3 coding DNA: TGTGCCAGCAGTTTCCCTCTTTACACCGGGGAGCTGTTTTTT.

The rearrangement joins TRBV20-1 to TRBJ2-4, with 14 bases identical to TRBD2. Losses at the gene ends were 5 bases for V and 1 base for J; bases not matched to a gene: 13. The CDR3 is made up of 19 amino acids. Germline V lookup: CDR1 DFQATT, CDR2 SNEGSKA (reference sequence). The CDR3 DNA follows: TGCAGTGCTGGCGGGACTAGCGGGGGCGCCGGAGCGGCCAAAAACATTCAGTACTTC. Protein product: CSAGGTSGGAGAAKNIQYF.

The V and J genes are TRBV5-1 and TRBJ2-1; 7 positions agree with TRBD2. Trimming took 4 bases from V and 3 from J; bases not matched to a gene: 10. The CDR3 length is 16 residues. The V gene's germline CDR1 is SGHRS and CDR2 YFSETQ. CDR3 DNA sequence: TGCGCCAGCAGCACCGATCCCGGGACTAACTACAATGAGCAGTTCTTC. Amino acid sequence: CASSTDPGTNYNEQFF.

The CDR3, as DNA: TGTGCCAGCTCGGTCCAGGCGGGGGGGAACACTGAAGCTTTCTTT. Encoded protein: CASSVQAGGNTEAFF. This chain connects TRBV18 to TRBJ1-1; D might be TRBD1 (5 bases). This CDR3 is 15 amino acids long. Germline CDR1 KGHSH, CDR2 LQKENI. Trimming shortened V by 6 bases and J by 1 base, and 15 bases separated the two germline ends.

The sample holds many counts of this clonotype. The chain recombines TRBV20-1 with TRBJ2-1, with 9 positions matching TRBD2. The germline gives CDR1 DFQATT, CDR2 SNEGSKA (reference sequence). J gave up 5 bases and V 5 bases, and 10 bases lay outside the gene matches. The CDR3 sequence is 15 residues long. The DNA of the CDR3 is TGCAGTGCTGGCGGGGCGGGGGGGACCCACAATGAGCAGTTCTTC. Its protein product is CSAGGAGGTHNEQFF.

This clonotype was seen more than once but under ten times. V usage is TRBV28 and J usage is TRBJ2-1; D might be TRBD1 (7 bases). The CDR3 extends over 14 amino acids. The germline CDR1 and CDR2 sequences are MDHEN and SYDVKM. Trimming removed 6 bases at V and 6 bases at J, with 15 bases between. This CDR3 reads CASRDREAFNEQFF. The CDR3 DNA is TGTGCCAGCAGAGACAGGGAGGCCTTCAATGAGCAGTTCTTC.

The gene calls are TRBV18 and TRBJ1-1; perhaps TRBD1 as D (5 bases). V lost 2 bases, J lost 5 bases, and 12 bases lay in between. This CDR3 region has 14 residues. CDR1 KGHSH and CDR2 LQKENI come from the germline V gene. CDR3 sequence: CASSPGGIGTEAFF. CDR3 coding DNA: TGTGCCAGCTCACCAGGGGGTATTGGTACTGAAGCTTTCTTT.